Below are 12 T cell receptor beta chains sequenced from a single sample in a study of CXCR3-negative and CXCR3-positive naive CD8 T cells. Study-wide results and limits: Relative to CXCR3-negative naive cells, CXCR3-positive naive cells had more hydrophobic TRB CDR3s.

Researchers prepared the TRB cDNA libraries using 5' RACE with UMI labels. With the 5' RACE reads reprocessed, TCRdb shows one record per CDR3 protein and no DNA. This sample contains approximately 89,000 distinct CDR3 sequences. Which antigens these TCRs recognize remains unknown. Sequencing used naive CXCR3+ CD8+ T cells from blood. Documented subset: CD45RO-CCR7+CD27+CD95- naive CD8+ T cells expressing CXCR3 (TNR3+). Every receptor here comes from a human donor in good health. Some clones in this sample may be carry-over from other donors' samples.

The rearrangement links TRBV28 to TRBJ2-3; TCRdb lists TRBD1, though no DNA is available to test this call. The CDR3 spans 11 residues. Germline V lookup: CDR1 MDHEN, CDR2 SYDVKM. Here the CDR3 reads CASSPLAVQYF. The variable domain in full, completed from reference TRBV28 and TRBJ2-3, reads DVKVTQSSRYLVKRTGEKVFLECVQDMDHENMFWYRQDPGLGLRLIYFSYDVKMKEKGDIPEGYSVSREKKERFSLILESASTNQTSMYLCASSPLAVQYFGPGTRLTVL.

This chain links TRBV12-3 or TRBV12-4 with TRBJ2-1; without DNA, the TCRdb call of TRBD1 cannot be checked. The CDR3 covers 11 residues. This CDR3 is CAIQGYNEQFF.

The rearrangement links TRBV6-1 to TRBJ2-3; the D call of TRBD1 rests on TCRdb alone, since no DNA is present to check it. Germline CDR1 MNHNS, CDR2 SASEGT. The CDR3 length is 17 residues. CDR3 amino acids: CASSEVAPRHPTDTQYF.

J is TRBJ2-1 and V is TRBV4-1. The germline CDR1 and CDR2 sequences are MGHRA and YSYEKL. The CDR3 runs 15 residues. CDR3 region: CASSQSLSSYNEQLF.

The genes are TRBV9 and TRBJ2-1. The germline CDR1 and CDR2 sequences are SGDLS and YYNGEE. The CDR3 has 13 residues. The CDR3 is CASSADLMDEQFF.

This chain connects TRBV29-1 to TRBJ2-2; TCRdb's D gene call, TRBD1, goes unchecked for lack of DNA. The CDR3 is 13 amino acids. Germline CDR1 SQVTM, CDR2 ANQGSEA. The CDR3 reads CSVFTGNTGELFF.

The chain links TRBV29-1 to TRBJ2-1; the TRBD1 assignment by TCRdb is unverifiable without DNA. Looked up from germline, CDR1 is SQVTM and CDR2 is ANQGSEA. The CDR3 has 18 residues. The CDR3 region is CSADPLYPGQGPGNEQFF.

J is TRBJ2-5 and V is TRBV28; the D gene TCRdb calls, TRBD2, cannot be checked with no DNA. The CDR3 is 16 residues long. The V gene's germline CDR1 is MDHEN and CDR2 SYDVKM. The CDR3 here is CASSLGVHLDQETQYF.

The chain uses TRBV6-6 and TRBJ1-5; TCRdb picks TRBD1, but there is no DNA to check that call. Germline V gene data show CDR1 as MNHNY and CDR2 as SVGAGI (reference sequence). The CDR3 loop spans 15 amino acids. CDR3: CASSWDSYSNQPQHF.

This chain uses TRBV28 with TRBJ2-7; TCRdb proposes TRBD1, but this gene call is untestable without DNA. Germline V gene lookup returns CDR1 MDHEN and CDR2 SYDVKM. The CDR3 length is 16 residues. The CDR3 reads CASSLSPTGRSYEQYF.

The chain links TRBV6-2 or TRBV6-3 to TRBJ1-5. Germline assignment: CDR1 MNHEY and CDR2 SVGEGT. The CDR3 contains 14 residues. CDR3 in amino acids: CASSYSRLNQPQHF.

The chain employs TRBV3-1 and TRBJ1-5; no DNA is available, so the TRBD1 call from TCRdb remains unchecked. This CDR3 is built from 15 residues. In germline, CDR1 is LGHDT, CDR2 YNNKEL (reference sequence). CDR3 sequence: CASSLRERGNQPQHF. The full variable domain, completed using reference TRBV3-1 and TRBJ1-5, is DTAVSQTPKYLVTQMGNDKSIKCEQNLGHDTMYWYKQDSKKFLKIMFSYNNKELIINETVPNRFSPKSPDKAHLNLHINSLELGDSAVYFCASSLRERGNQPQHFGDGTRLSIL.